This paragraph reports one TCR beta chain. Its matching antigen is unknown. The data originate from a study of T cell repertoires in cytomegalovirus infection. The overall study: Shared public TCR beta signatures pointed to both CMV infection and a matching HLA type.

V dropped 2 bases and J dropped 10 bases, with 17 bases sitting between them. The CDR3 has 14 residues. Germline lookup yields CDR1 MNHEY and CDR2 SVGEGT. Study-level points and caveats: People with CMV and the relevant HLA were identified by cumulative public TCR beta family frequency. Dominating the ex vivo response were TCR beta clonotypes that were CMV-specific and HLA-C-restricted.

TCRdb called the reads again in MiXCR, with one record for every CDR3 protein. The profile covers approximately 990,000 distinct CDR3 sequences, with roughly 30% appearing a single time and 13% taken by the ten largest. The chain recombines TRBV6-2 or TRBV6-3 with TRBJ1-1, with D unclear. Sample: cultured CD8+ T cells from PBMCs, taken from culture after CMV antigen stimulation. The receptor was derived from a human donor in good health (CMV status not recorded). Some clones in this sample may be carry-over from other donors' samples. CDR3 in amino acids: CASSYPANPIGAFF. The CDR3 DNA is TGTGCCAGCAGTTACCCCGCGAACCCGATAGGAGCTTTCTTT.